This T cell receptor beta chain comes out of a study of T cell responses to AZD1222 COVID-19 vaccine. Clones were read by immunoSEQ multiplex PCR, and TCRdb kept only the in-frame ones, dropping some. Altogether approximately 92,000 clones are present, approximately 90% being singletons, with the ten largest covering roughly 10%. Findings and caveats of the study: Clonal diversity may have been underestimated in mostly white British donors. Only a handful of AZD1222 recipients, several in all, had baseline seropositivity. In the spike-specific TCR repertoire, nearly half reportedly target unmutated variant regions.

The trim removed 0 bases at V and 6 bases at J, leaving 5 bases unmatched. The germline V gene encodes CDR1 LNHDA and CDR2 SQIVND (reference sequence). The CDR3 extends over 15 amino acids. On this clone: The target antigen is unknown.

The origin of this receptor is an adult in good health. Sequencing was performed on peripheral blood, taken on day 0 of AZD1222 vaccination. The J gene is TRBJ2-1, the V gene TRBV19; 7 nucleotides match TRBD1. CDR3 region: CASSIDQGDSNEQFF. For the CDR3, the DNA is TGTGCCAGTAGTATAGATCAGGGGGATTCCAATGAGCAGTTCTTC.